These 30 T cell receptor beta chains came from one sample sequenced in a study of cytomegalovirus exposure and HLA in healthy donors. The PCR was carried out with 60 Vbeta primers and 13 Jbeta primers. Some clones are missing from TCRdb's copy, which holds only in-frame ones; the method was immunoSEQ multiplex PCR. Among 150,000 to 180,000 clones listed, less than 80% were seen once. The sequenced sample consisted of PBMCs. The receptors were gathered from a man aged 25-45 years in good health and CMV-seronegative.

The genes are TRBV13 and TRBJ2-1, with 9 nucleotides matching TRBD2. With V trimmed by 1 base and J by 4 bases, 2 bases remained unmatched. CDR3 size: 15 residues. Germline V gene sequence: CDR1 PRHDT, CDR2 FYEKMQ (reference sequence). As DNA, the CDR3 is TGTGCCAGCAGCTTAGACAGCGGGGGGTACAATGAGCAGTTCTTC. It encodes CASSLDSGGYNEQFF.

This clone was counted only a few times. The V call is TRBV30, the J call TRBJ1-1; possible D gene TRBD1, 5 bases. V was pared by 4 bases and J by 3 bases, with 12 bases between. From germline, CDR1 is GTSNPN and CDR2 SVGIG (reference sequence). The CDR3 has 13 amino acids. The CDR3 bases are TGTGCCTGGACTCCGGTCAGGGACACTGAAGCTTTCTTT. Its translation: CAWTPVRDTEAFF.

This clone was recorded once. This chain's CDR3 is CASGQQGYQETQYF. The CDR3 DNA reads as TGTGCCAGTGGCCAACAGGGGTACCAAGAGACCCAGTACTTC. The chain is built from TRBV19 and TRBJ2-5; 7 nucleotides align to TRBD1. The germline V gene encodes CDR1 LNHDA and CDR2 SQIVND (reference sequence). This CDR3 spans 14 amino acids. V shed 8 bases and J 0 bases; nucleotides not matched to a gene: 6.

CDR3 in amino acids: CASSLGTGEETQYF. Here the CDR3 DNA reads TGCGCCAGCAGCCTGGGGACAGGGGAAGAGACCCAGTACTTC. The chain links TRBV5-1 to TRBJ2-5; 10 positions match TRBD1. The trim removed 4 bases at V and 3 bases at J, leaving 3 bases unmatched. Germline assignment: CDR1 SGHRS and CDR2 YFSETQ. The CDR3 consists of 14 residues. The full variable domain, rest sourced from reference TRBV5-1 and TRBJ2-5, is KAGVTQTPRYLIKTRGQQVTLSCSPISGHRSVSWYQQTPGQGLQFLFEYFSETQRNKGNFPGRFSGRQFSNSRSEMNVSTLELGDSALYLCASSLGTGEETQYFGPGTRLLVL.

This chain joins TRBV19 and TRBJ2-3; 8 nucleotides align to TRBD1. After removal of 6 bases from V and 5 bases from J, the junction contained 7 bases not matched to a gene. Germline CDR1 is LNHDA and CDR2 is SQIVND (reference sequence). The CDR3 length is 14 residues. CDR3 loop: CASRDQGAEDTQYF. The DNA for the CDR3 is TGTGCCAGTAGAGATCAGGGGGCTGAAGATACGCAGTATTTT.

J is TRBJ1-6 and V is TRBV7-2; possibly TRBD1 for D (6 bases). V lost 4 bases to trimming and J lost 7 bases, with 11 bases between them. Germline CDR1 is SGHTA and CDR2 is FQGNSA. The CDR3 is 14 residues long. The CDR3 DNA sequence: TGTGCCAGCAGCTACGACAGGTTAAATTCACCCCTCCACTTT. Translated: CASSYDRLNSPLHF.

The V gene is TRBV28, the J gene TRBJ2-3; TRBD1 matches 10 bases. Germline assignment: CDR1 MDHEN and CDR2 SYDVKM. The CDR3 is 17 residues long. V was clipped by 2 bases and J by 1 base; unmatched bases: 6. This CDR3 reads CASSLGTGAYGTDTQYF. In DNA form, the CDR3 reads TGTGCCAGCAGTTTAGGGACAGGGGCTTACGGCACAGATACGCAGTATTTT.

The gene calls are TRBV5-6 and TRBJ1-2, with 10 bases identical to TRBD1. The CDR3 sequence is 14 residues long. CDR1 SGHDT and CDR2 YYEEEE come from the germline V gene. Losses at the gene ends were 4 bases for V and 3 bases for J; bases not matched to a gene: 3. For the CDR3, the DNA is TGTGCCAGCAGCCCCGGGACAGGGGACTATGGCTACACCTTC. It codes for CASSPGTGDYGYTF. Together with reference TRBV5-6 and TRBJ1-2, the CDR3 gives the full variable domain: DAGVTQSPTHLIKTRGQQVTLRCSPKSGHDTVSWYQQALGQGPQFIFQYYEEEERQRGNFPDRFSGHQFPNYSSELNVNALLLGDSALYLCASSPGTGDYGYTFGSGTRLTVV.

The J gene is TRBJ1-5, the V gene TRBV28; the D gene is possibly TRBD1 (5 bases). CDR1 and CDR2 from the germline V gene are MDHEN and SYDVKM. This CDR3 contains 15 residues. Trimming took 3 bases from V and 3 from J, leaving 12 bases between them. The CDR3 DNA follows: TGTGCCAGCAGTTTGGGGGGAGGTGCCAATCAGCCCCAGCATTTT. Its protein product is CASSLGGGANQPQHF.

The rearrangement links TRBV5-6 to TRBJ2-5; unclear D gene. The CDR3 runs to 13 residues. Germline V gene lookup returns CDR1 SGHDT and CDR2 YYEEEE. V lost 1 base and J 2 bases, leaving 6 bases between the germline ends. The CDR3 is CASSLQRQETQYF. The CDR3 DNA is TGTGCCAGCAGCTTGCAGAGGCAAGAGACCCAGTACTTC.

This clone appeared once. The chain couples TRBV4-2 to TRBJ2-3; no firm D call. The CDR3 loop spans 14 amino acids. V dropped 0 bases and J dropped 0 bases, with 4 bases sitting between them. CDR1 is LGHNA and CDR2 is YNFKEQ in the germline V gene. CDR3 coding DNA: TGTGCCAGCAGCCAAGATCGTAGCACAGATACGCAGTATTTT. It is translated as CASSQDRSTDTQYF.

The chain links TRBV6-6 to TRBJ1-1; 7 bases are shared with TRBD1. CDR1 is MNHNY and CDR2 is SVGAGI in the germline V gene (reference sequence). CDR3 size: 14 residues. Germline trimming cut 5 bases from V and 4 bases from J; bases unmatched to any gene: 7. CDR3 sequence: CASSPGQTTTEAFF. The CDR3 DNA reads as TGTGCCAGCAGTCCGGGACAGACAACCACTGAAGCTTTCTTT.

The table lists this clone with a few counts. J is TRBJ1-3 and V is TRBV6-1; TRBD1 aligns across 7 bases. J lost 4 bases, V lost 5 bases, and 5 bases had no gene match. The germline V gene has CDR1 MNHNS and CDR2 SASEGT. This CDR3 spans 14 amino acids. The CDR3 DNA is TGTGCCAGCAGTTTTACAGGGGAAGGAAACACCATATATTTT. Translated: CASSFTGEGNTIYF.

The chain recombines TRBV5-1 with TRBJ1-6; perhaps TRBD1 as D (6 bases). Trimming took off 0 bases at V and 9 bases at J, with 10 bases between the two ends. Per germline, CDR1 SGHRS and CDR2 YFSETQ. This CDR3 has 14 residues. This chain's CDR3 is CASSLATGSSPLHF. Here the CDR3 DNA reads TGCGCCAGCAGCTTGGCGACAGGTTCTTCACCCCTCCACTTT. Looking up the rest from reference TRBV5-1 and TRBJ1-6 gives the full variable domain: KAGVTQTPRYLIKTRGQQVTLSCSPISGHRSVSWYQQTPGQGLQFLFEYFSETQRNKGNFPGRFSGRQFSNSRSEMNVSTLELGDSALYLCASSLATGSSPLHFGNGTRLTVT.

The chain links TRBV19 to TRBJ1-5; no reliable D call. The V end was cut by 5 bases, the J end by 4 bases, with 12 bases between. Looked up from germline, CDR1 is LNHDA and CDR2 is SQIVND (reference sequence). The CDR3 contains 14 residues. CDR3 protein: CASSRETPNQPQHF. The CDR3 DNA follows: TGTGCCAGTAGTCGGGAGACACCTAATCAGCCCCAGCATTTT. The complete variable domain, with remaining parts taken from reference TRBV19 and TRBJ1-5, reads DGGITQSPKYLFRKEGQNVTLSCEQNLNHDAMYWYRQDPGQGLRLIYYSQIVNDFQKGDIAEGYSVSREKKESFPLTVTSAQKNPTAFYLCASSRETPNQPQHFGDGTRLSIL.

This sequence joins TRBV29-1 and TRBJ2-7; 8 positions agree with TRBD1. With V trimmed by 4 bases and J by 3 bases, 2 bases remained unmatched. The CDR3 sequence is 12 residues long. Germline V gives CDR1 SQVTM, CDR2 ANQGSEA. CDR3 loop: CSVGTGLYEQYF. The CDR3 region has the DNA TGCAGCGTTGGGACAGGGCTCTACGAGCAGTACTTC.

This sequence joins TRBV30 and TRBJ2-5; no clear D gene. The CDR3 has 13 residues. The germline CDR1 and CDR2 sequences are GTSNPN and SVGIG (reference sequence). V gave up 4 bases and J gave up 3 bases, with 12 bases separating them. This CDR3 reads CAWTASSKETQYF. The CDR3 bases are TGTGCCTGGACGGCTAGTTCGAAAGAGACCCAGTACTTC.

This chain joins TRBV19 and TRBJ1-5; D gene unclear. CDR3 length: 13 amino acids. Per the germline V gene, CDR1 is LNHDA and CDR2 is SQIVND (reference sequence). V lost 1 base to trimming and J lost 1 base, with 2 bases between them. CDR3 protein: CASSIASNQPQHF. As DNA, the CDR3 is TGTGCCAGTAGTATAGCGAGCAATCAGCCCCAGCATTTT. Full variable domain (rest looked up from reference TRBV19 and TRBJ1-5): DGGITQSPKYLFRKEGQNVTLSCEQNLNHDAMYWYRQDPGQGLRLIYYSQIVNDFQKGDIAEGYSVSREKKESFPLTVTSAQKNPTAFYLCASSIASNQPQHFGDGTRLSIL.

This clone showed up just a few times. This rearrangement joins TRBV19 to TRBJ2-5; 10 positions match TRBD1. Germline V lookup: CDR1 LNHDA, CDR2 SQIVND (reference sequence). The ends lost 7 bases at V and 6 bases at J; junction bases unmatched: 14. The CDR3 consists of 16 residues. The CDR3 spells CASTESWGQGIKTQYF. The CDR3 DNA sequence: TGTGCCAGTACCGAAAGCTGGGGACAGGGGATTAAGACCCAGTACTTC. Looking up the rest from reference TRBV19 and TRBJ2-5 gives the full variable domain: DGGITQSPKYLFRKEGQNVTLSCEQNLNHDAMYWYRQDPGQGLRLIYYSQIVNDFQKGDIAEGYSVSREKKESFPLTVTSAQKNPTAFYLCASTESWGQGIKTQYFGPGTRLLVL.

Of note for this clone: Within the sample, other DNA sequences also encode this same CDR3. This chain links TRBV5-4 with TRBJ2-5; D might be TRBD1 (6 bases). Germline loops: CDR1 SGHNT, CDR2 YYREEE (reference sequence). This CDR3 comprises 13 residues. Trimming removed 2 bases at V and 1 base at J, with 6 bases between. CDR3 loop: CASSLQGQETQYF. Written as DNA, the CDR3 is TGTGCCAGCAGCTTACAGGGCCAAGAGACCCAGTACTTC. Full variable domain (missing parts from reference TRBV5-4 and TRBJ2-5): ETGVTQSPTHLIKTRGQQVTLRCSSQSGHNTVSWYQQALGQGPQFIFQYYREEENGRGNFPPRFSGLQFPNYSSELNVNALELDDSALYLCASSLQGQETQYFGPGTRLLVL.

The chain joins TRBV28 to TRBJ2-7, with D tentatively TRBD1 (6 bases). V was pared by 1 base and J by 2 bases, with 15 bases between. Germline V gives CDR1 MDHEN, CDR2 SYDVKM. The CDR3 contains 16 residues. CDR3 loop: CASSLSLRGQTYEQYF. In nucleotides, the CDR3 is TGTGCCAGCAGTTTATCCCTTCGAGGACAGACCTACGAGCAGTACTTC.

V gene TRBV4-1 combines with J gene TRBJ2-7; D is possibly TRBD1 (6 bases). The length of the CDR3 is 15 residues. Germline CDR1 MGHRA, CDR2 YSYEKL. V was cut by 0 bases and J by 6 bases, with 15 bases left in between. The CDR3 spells CASSQEDSLESEQYF. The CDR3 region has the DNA TGCGCCAGCAGCCAAGAGGACAGTCTTGAGTCCGAGCAGTACTTC.

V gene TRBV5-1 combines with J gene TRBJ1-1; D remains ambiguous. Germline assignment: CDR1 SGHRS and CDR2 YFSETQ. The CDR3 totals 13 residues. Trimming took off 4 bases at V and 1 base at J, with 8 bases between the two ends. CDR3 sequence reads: CASSTDPNTEAFF. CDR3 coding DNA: TGCGCCAGCAGCACAGACCCGAACACTGAAGCTTTCTTT.

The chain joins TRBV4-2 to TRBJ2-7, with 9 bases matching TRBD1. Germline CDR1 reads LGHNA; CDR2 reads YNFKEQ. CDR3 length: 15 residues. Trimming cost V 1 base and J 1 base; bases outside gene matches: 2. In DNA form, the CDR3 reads TGTGCCAGCAGCCAAGGCGGGACAGGGTCCTACGAGCAGTACTTC. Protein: CASSQGGTGSYEQYF.

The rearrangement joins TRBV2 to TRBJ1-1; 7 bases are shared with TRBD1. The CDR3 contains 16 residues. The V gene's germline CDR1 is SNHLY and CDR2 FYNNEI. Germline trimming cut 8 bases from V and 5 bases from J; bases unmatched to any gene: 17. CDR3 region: CASGGGGRTINTEAFF. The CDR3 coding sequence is TGTGCCAGCGGCGGAGGGGGCCGAACAATTAATACTGAAGCTTTCTTT.

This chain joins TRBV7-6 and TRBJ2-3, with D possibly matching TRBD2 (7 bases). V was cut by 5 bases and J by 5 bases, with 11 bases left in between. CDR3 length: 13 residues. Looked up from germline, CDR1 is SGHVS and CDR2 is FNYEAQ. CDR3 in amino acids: CASSKGGGDTQYF. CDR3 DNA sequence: TGTGCCAGCAGCAAGGGAGGGGGAGATACGCAGTATTTT.

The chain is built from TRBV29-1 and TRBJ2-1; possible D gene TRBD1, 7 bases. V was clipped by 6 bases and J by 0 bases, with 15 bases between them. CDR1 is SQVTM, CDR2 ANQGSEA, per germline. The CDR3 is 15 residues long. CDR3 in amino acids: CSVPGGGASYNEQFF. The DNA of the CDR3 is TGCAGCGTCCCAGGGGGAGGCGCCTCCTACAATGAGCAGTTCTTC.

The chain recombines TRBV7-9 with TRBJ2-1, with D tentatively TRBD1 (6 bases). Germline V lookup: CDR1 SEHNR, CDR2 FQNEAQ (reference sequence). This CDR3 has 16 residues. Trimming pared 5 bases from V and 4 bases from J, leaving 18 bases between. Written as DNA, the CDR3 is TGTGCCAGCAGCACCAACCGGGACGGGACATACAATGAGCAGTTCTTC. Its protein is CASSTNRDGTYNEQFF.

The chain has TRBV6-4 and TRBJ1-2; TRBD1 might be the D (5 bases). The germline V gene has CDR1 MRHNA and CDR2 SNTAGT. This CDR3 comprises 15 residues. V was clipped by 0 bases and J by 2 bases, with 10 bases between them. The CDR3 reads CASSDSIPGNYGYTF. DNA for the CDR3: TGTGCCAGCAGTGACTCGATACCAGGGAACTATGGCTACACCTTC.

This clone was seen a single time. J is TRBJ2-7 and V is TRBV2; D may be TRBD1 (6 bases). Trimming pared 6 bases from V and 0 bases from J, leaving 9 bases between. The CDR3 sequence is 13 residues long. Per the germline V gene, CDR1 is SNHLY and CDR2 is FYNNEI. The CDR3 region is CASRGDTSYEQYF. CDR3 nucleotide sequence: TGTGCCAGCAGAGGGGACACCTCCTACGAGCAGTACTTC.